Presented here are 28 T cell receptor beta chains from one specimen sequenced in a study of cytomegalovirus exposure and HLA in healthy donors. The PCR employed 60 Vbeta primers together with 13 Jbeta primers. The table came from immunoSEQ multiplex PCR; TCRdb's copy has only in-frame clones and leaves some out. The sample shows about 140,000 clones, approximately 82% of them seen only once. Source material: PBMCs. The origin of the receptors is a man in his forties in good health and CMV-seronegative.

This clone has a handful of counts. This sequence joins TRBV12-5 and TRBJ1-3, with a weak D call TRBD1 (5 bases). Per the germline V gene, CDR1 is LGHNT and CDR2 is FRNRAP. CDR3 length: 15 amino acids. V was pared by 0 bases and J by 4 bases, with 10 bases between. CDR3 nucleotides: TGTGCTAGTGGTTTGGTCGGGGGGGTGGGAAACACCATATATTTT. It translates to CASGLVGGVGNTIYF. Based on the CDR3 plus reference TRBV12-5 and TRBJ1-3, the full variable domain is DARVTQTPRHKVTEMGQEVTMRCQPILGHNTVFWYRQTMMQGLELLAYFRNRAPLDDSGMPKDRFSAEMPDATLATLKIQPSEPRDSAVYFCASGLVGGVGNTIYFGEGSWLTVV.

J is TRBJ1-2 and V is TRBV6-5; no reliable D call. CDR3 length: 14 residues. The V gene's germline CDR1 is MNHEY and CDR2 SVGAGI. The V end was cut by 7 bases, the J end by 1 base, with 13 bases between. CDR3 loop: CASKFQEDNYGYTF. CDR3 nucleotide sequence: TGTGCCAGCAAGTTCCAGGAAGATAACTATGGCTACACCTTC.

In nucleotides, the CDR3 is TGCGCCAGCAGCTTGACAGGGGACAACGGCTACACCTTC. Amino acid sequence: CASSLTGDNGYTF. This chain links TRBV5-1 with TRBJ1-2; the match to TRBD1 covers 7 bases. V dropped 1 base and J dropped 8; count of bases not matched to a gene: 5. CDR1 is SGHRS and CDR2 is YFSETQ in the germline V gene. The CDR3 spans 13 residues.

J is TRBJ1-1 and V is TRBV11-2; tentative D call: TRBD1 (6 bases). This CDR3 is 15 amino acids long. The germline V and J ends were trimmed by 6 bases and 13 bases, with 27 bases remaining between them. The germline gives CDR1 SGHAT, CDR2 FQNNGV. The CDR3 loop is CASSPPRGTGKFVFF. The DNA of the CDR3 is TGTGCCAGCAGTCCTCCACGAGGAACAGGGAAGTTTGTTTTCTTT.

This chain links TRBV11-2 with TRBJ2-7, with D tentatively TRBD1 (6 bases). The CDR3 is 15 residues long. Deletions cut 5 bases from V and 5 bases from J, with 19 bases between. Per germline, CDR1 SGHAT and CDR2 FQNNGV. CDR3 bases: TGTGCCAGCAGCCCCTCTTTTGGACAGAATAACGAGCAGTACTTC. Translating it yields CASSPSFGQNNEQYF.

The chain links TRBV5-4 to TRBJ2-7; the D gene is possibly TRBD1 (5 bases). CDR1 is SGHNT and CDR2 is YYREEE in the germline V gene (reference sequence). Between the trimmed V and J ends, which lost 0 bases and 0 bases, there was a span of 13 bases. The CDR3 totals 16 residues. The CDR3 sequence is CASSLVQGLSSYEQYF. The CDR3 nucleotides read TGTGCCAGCAGCTTGGTGCAGGGCTTGAGCTCCTACGAGCAGTACTTC.

The chain couples TRBV2 to TRBJ2-2; maybe TRBD2 (6 bases). Per the germline V gene, CDR1 is SNHLY and CDR2 is FYNNEI. The CDR3 extends over 15 amino acids. V dropped 3 bases and J dropped 4 bases, with 12 bases sitting between them. The CDR3 loop is CASSDGEAGTGELFF. The CDR3 DNA is TGTGCCAGCAGTGACGGGGAGGCGGGCACCGGGGAGCTGTTTTTT.

The chain employs TRBV7-8 and TRBJ1-6, with TRBD1 as a possible D gene (5 bases). This CDR3 is built from 14 residues. Germline CDR1 reads SGHVS; CDR2 reads FQNEAQ. V shed 1 base and J shed 8 bases, with 9 bases lying between them. CDR3 sequence reads: CASSLEGSDSPLHF. The CDR3 DNA reads TGTGCCAGCAGCTTAGAGGGGTCGGATTCACCCCTCCACTTT.

The chain has TRBV30 and TRBJ1-3; D unresolved. Per the germline V gene, CDR1 is GTSNPN and CDR2 is SVGIG (reference sequence). Between the trimmed V and J ends, which lost 4 bases and 4 bases, there was a span of 11 bases. The CDR3 has 13 amino acids. CDR3 coding DNA: TGTGCCTGGATCCTCGCGGCGGGAAACACCATATATTTT. This codes for CAWILAAGNTIYF. The full variable domain, with the rest looked up from reference TRBV30 and TRBJ1-3, is SQTIHQWPATLVQPVGSPLSLECTVEGTSNPNLYWYRQAAGRGLQLLFYSVGIGQISSEVPQNLSASRPQDRQFILSSKKLLLSDSGFYLCAWILAAGNTIYFGEGSWLTVV.

The chain couples TRBV30 to TRBJ2-1, with TRBD1 matching 10 bases. CDR3 length equals 14 residues. Germline trimming cut 1 base from V and 8 bases from J; bases unmatched to any gene: 5. Looked up from germline, CDR1 is GTSNPN and CDR2 is SVGIG (reference sequence). CDR3: CAWSGGQGVDEQFF. CDR3 DNA: TGTGCCTGGAGTGGAGGACAGGGGGTCGATGAGCAGTTCTTC.

This clone was counted only a few times. The genes are TRBV5-1 and TRBJ1-4, with 7 bases aligning to TRBD1. The CDR3 has 16 amino acids. From germline, CDR1 is SGHRS and CDR2 YFSETQ. Trimming took 4 bases from V and 0 from J; bases not matched to a gene: 6. CDR3 sequence (DNA): TGCGCCAGCAGCCCCGGGACAGCTTCAACTAATGAAAAACTGTTTTTT. Encoded protein: CASSPGTASTNEKLFF.

The genes are TRBV5-1 and TRBJ2-1, with 7 bases aligning to TRBD1. This CDR3 spans 16 amino acids. V was pared by 1 base and J by 0 bases, with 4 bases of the junction left unmatched. The germline gives CDR1 SGHRS, CDR2 YFSETQ. The CDR3 protein is CASSLLTGISYNEQFF. The DNA for the CDR3 is TGCGCCAGCAGCTTGCTGACAGGGATCTCCTACAATGAGCAGTTCTTC. The whole variable domain, filled in from reference TRBV5-1 and TRBJ2-1, reads KAGVTQTPRYLIKTRGQQVTLSCSPISGHRSVSWYQQTPGQGLQFLFEYFSETQRNKGNFPGRFSGRQFSNSRSEMNVSTLELGDSALYLCASSLLTGISYNEQFFGPGTRLTVL.

The chain carries TRBV29-1 and TRBJ2-5; no clear D gene. The end of the DNA fits TRBJ2-7 better, so the J call may be wrong. Germline V gene sequence: CDR1 SQVTM, CDR2 ANQGSEA. The CDR3 spans 12 residues. CDR3 loop: CSVVSSSYEQYF. For the CDR3, the DNA is TGCAGCGTTGTTTCCTCCTCCTACGAGCAGTACTTC.

The rearrangement links TRBV5-1 to TRBJ2-5; D unresolved. Germline V lookup: CDR1 SGHRS, CDR2 YFSETQ. The CDR3 has 14 amino acids. The V gene lost 4 bases and the J gene lost 3 bases, with 13 bases spanning the gap. CDR3 loop: CASSPPPAEETQYF. For the CDR3, the DNA is TGCGCCAGCAGCCCCCCCCCGGCGGAAGAGACCCAGTACTTC.

This chain connects TRBV9 to TRBJ1-5; D remains unclear. Germline loops: CDR1 SGDLS, CDR2 YYNGEE. Trimming cost V 4 bases and J 7 bases, with 15 bases left between them. The CDR3 length is 14 residues. Here the CDR3 DNA reads TGTGCCAGCAGCCCAGCGGGGTTGGGGCAGCCCCAGCATTTT. Translated, it gives CASSPAGLGQPQHF.

The rearrangement links TRBV6-5 to TRBJ2-2; D remains unclear. Trimming removed 7 bases from V and 0 bases from J, with 9 bases in between. Germline loops: CDR1 MNHEY, CDR2 SVGAGI. The CDR3 runs 14 residues. CDR3 DNA: TGTGCCAGCACCACAGATACGAACACCGGGGAGCTGTTTTTT. Encoded protein: CASTTDTNTGELFF.

V is TRBV6-5 and J is TRBJ1-6; the match to TRBD1 covers 10 bases. CDR1 is MNHEY and CDR2 is SVGAGI in the germline V gene. Losses at the gene ends were 4 bases for V and 8 bases for J; bases not matched to a gene: 8. The CDR3 spans 16 residues. This chain's CDR3 is CASSSFPGTGDSPLHF. The CDR3 DNA reads TGTGCCAGCAGTTCGTTTCCCGGGACAGGGGATTCACCCCTCCACTTT.

The sample holds a few counts of this clone. The chain couples TRBV27 to TRBJ1-1, with 9 bases aligning to TRBD1. Trimming cost V 2 bases and J 7 bases; bases outside gene matches: 14. CDR3 size: 17 residues. Per the germline V gene, CDR1 is MNHEY and CDR2 is SMNVEV (reference sequence). The chain's CDR3 is CASSLMSLGTGFGEAFF. Here the CDR3 DNA reads TGTGCCAGCAGTTTAATGAGTCTTGGGACAGGGTTTGGTGAAGCTTTCTTT.

This clone was detected only a few times. This chain joins TRBV5-1 and TRBJ2-3, with 12 bases that match TRBD2. CDR1 and CDR2 from the germline V gene are SGHRS and YFSETQ. V lost 2 bases to trimming and J lost 5 bases; unmatched junction nucleotides: 9. The CDR3 is made up of 17 amino acids. The DNA of the CDR3 is TGCGCCAGCAGCTTACCAACCCTAGCGGGGGGGCAAGATACGCAGTATTTT. Translated: CASSLPTLAGGQDTQYF.

The sample holds a few counts of this clone. This CDR3 is missing its conserved last phenylalanine or tryptophan, likely due to a read error. The limits of the CDR3 on the DNA are not certain, so only TCRdb's listed CDR3 is given. The rearrangement joins TRBV5-6 to TRBJ1-1; the DNA was not used to check the table's D call, TRBD1. Germline V CDR1 and CDR2: SGHDT, YYEEEE. From its first to its last residue, the CDR3 has 14 amino acids. Here the CDR3 reads CASSSARGRDSPFS.

This clone was picked up one time. The rearrangement uses TRBV9 and TRBJ2-2, with D perhaps TRBD2 (6 bases). The CDR3 is made up of 18 amino acids. Trimming removed 5 bases at V and 6 bases at J, with 26 bases between. Germline assignment: CDR1 SGDLS and CDR2 YYNGEE. CDR3 sequence: CASRSGSRGPYASGELFF. The CDR3 DNA follows: TGTGCCAGCAGGAGCGGGTCACGGGGCCCATACGCTTCCGGGGAGCTGTTTTTT.

The J gene is TRBJ1-3, the V gene TRBV29-1; 8 positions match TRBD1. With V trimmed by 0 bases and J by 9 bases, 16 bases remained unmatched. CDR1 and CDR2 (germline): SQVTM, ANQGSEA. CDR3 length equals 17 residues. The CDR3 DNA is TGCAGCGTTGAAGATTTCGAGGTGGGACAGGCCGGATCCACCATATATTTT. It yields the protein CSVEDFEVGQAGSTIYF.

In its sample, this clone was seen a few times. Here the CDR3 DNA reads TGCGCCAGCAGCTTGGCCTTAGAGACCCAGTACTTC. It encodes CASSLALETQYF. The chain is built from TRBV5-1 and TRBJ2-5; unclear D gene. Germline CDR1 is SGHRS and CDR2 is YFSETQ. V shed 0 bases and J shed 4 bases, with 4 bases lying between them. This CDR3 spans 12 amino acids.

The chain combines TRBV2 with TRBJ1-4, with 8 bases lining up with TRBD1. CDR1 SNHLY and CDR2 FYNNEI come from the germline V gene. The CDR3 loop spans 15 amino acids. The junction had 6 bases not matched to a gene; V was cut back by 4 bases and J by 5 bases. This chain's CDR3 is CASSGGRGRNEKLFF. CDR3 coding DNA: TGTGCCAGCAGTGGCGGCAGGGGGCGGAATGAAAAACTGTTTTTT.

V and J are TRBV18 and TRBJ2-5; 8 bases map to TRBD2. Germline CDR1 reads KGHSH; CDR2 reads LQKENI. The V gene end was trimmed by 2 bases and the J gene end by 4 bases; junction bases not matched to a gene: 3. The CDR3 length is 14 residues. CDR3 amino acids: CASSPGGTRETQYF. In DNA form, the CDR3 reads TGTGCCAGCTCACCAGGGGGGACTAGAGAGACCCAGTACTTC.

The chain links TRBV4-2 to TRBJ2-7; 7 bases agree with TRBD1. The CDR3 consists of 14 residues. Unmatched junction bases numbered 7, after V lost 2 bases and J lost 6 bases. In germline, CDR1 is LGHNA, CDR2 YNFKEQ. CDR3 nucleotide sequence: TGTGCCAGCAGCCAACGTTACGCAGGGGGCGAGCAGTACTTC. This encodes CASSQRYAGGEQYF.

Comment on this clone: Other DNA sequences in this sample translate to the same CDR3. This chain uses TRBV7-3 with TRBJ1-6; 9 bases map to TRBD1. The V and J ends lost 3 bases and 6 bases, in that order; junction bases with no gene match: 0. Germline V CDR1 and CDR2: SGHTA, FQGTGA. The CDR3 has 14 residues. The CDR3 reads CASSLDRGNSPLHF. The CDR3 bases are TGTGCCAGCAGCTTGGACAGGGGTAATTCACCCCTCCACTTT.

The chain uses TRBV6-5 and TRBJ1-1; tentatively, D is TRBD1 (5 bases). This CDR3 is 14 amino acids long. Germline CDR1 and CDR2: MNHEY and SVGAGI. V dropped 3 bases and J dropped 7 bases, with 15 bases sitting between them. The CDR3 is CASSYILGEREAFF. The CDR3 DNA reads TGTGCCAGCAGTTATATTTTAGGGGAACGTGAAGCTTTCTTT.